This T cell receptor beta chain was observed in a study of blood T cells in healthy people across ages. V gave up 8 bases and J gave up 2 bases, with 18 bases separating them. CDR1 is GTSNPN, CDR2 SVGIG, per germline (reference sequence). This CDR3 contains 15 residues. The sample holds many counts of this clonotype. Primed by a sample-barcoded 5' primer and a J-beta primer mix, a second PCR proceeded for about 7 to 11 cycles. TCRdb reprocessed the 5' RACE reads via MiXCR and lists one record per CDR3 protein. The sample lists a few hundred thousand distinct CDR3 sequences; about 25% were seen once. The sample also formed part of further work on T cells of mothers and their children. According to that study: Mothers gave over 8.5 million TCR beta CDR3 reads each, and children 2.5 million to 3 million each.

This TCR was recovered from a boy under 10 years old in good health. The chain carries TRBV30 and TRBJ2-2; D may be TRBD1 (5 bases). The sample taken for sequencing was blood. CDR3 amino acids: CAGTGSSTNTGELFF. The CDR3 nucleotides read TGTGCCGGAACAGGCTCAAGTACTAACACCGGGGAGCTGTTTTTT.